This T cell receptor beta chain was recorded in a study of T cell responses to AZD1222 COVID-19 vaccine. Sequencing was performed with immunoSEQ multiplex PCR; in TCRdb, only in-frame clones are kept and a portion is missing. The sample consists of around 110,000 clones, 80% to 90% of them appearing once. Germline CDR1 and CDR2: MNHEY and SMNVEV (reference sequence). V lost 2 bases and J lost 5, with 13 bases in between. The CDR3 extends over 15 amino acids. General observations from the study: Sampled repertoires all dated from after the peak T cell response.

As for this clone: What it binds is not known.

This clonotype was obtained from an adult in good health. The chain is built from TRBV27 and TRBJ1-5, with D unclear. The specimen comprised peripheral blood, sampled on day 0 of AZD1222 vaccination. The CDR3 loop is CASSLGARADQPQHF. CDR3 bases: TGTGCCAGCAGTTTAGGCGCTAGGGCTGATCAGCCCCAGCATTTT.